This T cell receptor beta chain was sequenced during a study of beta chain features in type 1 diabetes. Study results and limitations: Moderate yet significant TCRB CDR3 shortening was seen in Type 1 diabetes patients in all four CD4+ subsets.

There are a few counts of this clone. Its antigen is undetermined. Trimming took off 1 base at V and 12 bases at J, with 22 bases between the two ends. This CDR3 comprises 17 residues. CDR1 and CDR2 from the germline V gene are LGHNA and YSLEER. As every portion of the isolated RNA was reverse transcribed, the sequencing read expressed TCRB transcripts. Some clones are missing from TCRdb's copy, which holds only in-frame ones; the method was immunoSEQ multiplex PCR. The profile covers about half a million clones, with roughly 11% appearing a single time and 0.035% to 0.05% taken by the ten largest. Specimen: naive CD4+ T cells from blood. This TCR came from a woman aged 18-29 years in good health. The genes are TRBV4-3 and TRBJ1-6; a possible D gene is TRBD1 (5 bases). CDR3: CASSQAVDSPYRVPLHF. For the CDR3, the DNA is TGCGCCAGCAGCCAAGCCGTCGACAGCCCCTATCGGGTACCCCTCCACTTT.